Presented here are 8 T cell receptor beta chains from one specimen sequenced in a study of cytomegalovirus exposure and HLA in healthy donors. The PCR made use of 60 Vbeta and 13 Jbeta primers. TCRdb keeps only in-frame clones here, not all; method: immunoSEQ multiplex PCR. The sample lists 150,000 to 170,000 clones; roughly 80% were seen once. Sequencing was performed on PBMCs. All receptors derive from a man aged 25 to 40 in good health and CMV-seropositive.

The rearrangement joins TRBV5-4 to TRBJ2-1; 7 positions agree with TRBD2. The ends lost 0 bases at V and 1 base at J; junction bases unmatched: 16. Germline V gene data show CDR1 as SGHNT and CDR2 as YYREEE (reference sequence). The length of the CDR3 is 20 residues. The CDR3 spells CASSLEDRSLAELSYNEQFF. As DNA, the CDR3 is TGTGCCAGCAGCTTGGAAGACCGGTCGCTAGCGGAACTTTCCTACAATGAGCAGTTCTTC.

The genes are TRBV6-1 and TRBJ1-2; 9 bases align to TRBD1. CDR1 and CDR2 (germline): MNHNS, SASEGT. This CDR3 contains 13 residues. The V gene end was trimmed by 7 bases and the J gene end by 8 bases; junction bases not matched to a gene: 8. The CDR3 loop is CASNDGTGRGYTF. CDR3 bases: TGTGCCAGCAACGACGGGACAGGGAGGGGCTACACCTTC.

This chain connects TRBV28 to TRBJ2-5, with TRBD2 matching 14 bases. The last part of the DNA fits TRBJ2-7 better; the J call may be wrong. Germline CDR1 MDHEN, CDR2 SYDVKM. The CDR3 spans 17 residues. CDR3 nucleotide sequence: TGTGCCAGCAGTTTGGGAGGGACTAGCGGGAGCTCCTACGAGCAGTACTTC. This sequence encodes CASSLGGTSGSSYEQYF.

The genes are TRBV7-6 and TRBJ2-7, with D possibly being TRBD1 (6 bases). Germline V gene data show CDR1 as SGHVS and CDR2 as FNYEAQ. Trimming removed 1 base at V and 1 base at J, with 11 bases between. This CDR3 is built from 15 residues. CDR3 sequence (DNA): TGTGCCAGCAGCTTAGGGCAGGGGATATCCTACGAGCAGTACTTC. Its protein is CASSLGQGISYEQYF.

The chain joins TRBV7-9 to TRBJ2-3; 8 bases are a match to TRBD2. This CDR3 is 15 amino acids long. CDR1 SEHNR and CDR2 FQNEAQ come from the germline V gene (reference sequence). The trim removed 4 bases at V and 5 bases at J, leaving 8 bases unmatched. This chain's CDR3 is CASSSSSGKVDTQYF. Here the CDR3 DNA reads TGTGCCAGCAGCTCGAGTAGCGGGAAGGTAGATACGCAGTATTTT.

About this clone itself: The sample has other DNA sequences that encode this CDR3 too. The chain uses TRBV7-6 and TRBJ2-7; TRBD2 agrees at 13 bases. The CDR3 runs to 16 residues. Germline V gene sequence: CDR1 SGHVS, CDR2 FNYEAQ. Germline trimming cut 3 bases from V and 3 bases from J; bases unmatched to any gene: 5. In nucleotides, the CDR3 is TGTGCCAGCAGCTTGGAGGGACTAGCGGGAAACTACGAGCAGTACTTC. This encodes CASSLEGLAGNYEQYF.

The chain employs TRBV7-2 and TRBJ1-4; 7 bases are a match to TRBD1. CDR3 length equals 14 residues. With V trimmed by 6 bases and J by 5 bases, 6 bases remained unmatched. The germline V gene encodes CDR1 SGHTA and CDR2 FQGNSA. In DNA, the CDR3 is TGTGCCAGCAGGCTAGGACAGGAAAATGAAAAACTGTTTTTT. As protein: CASRLGQENEKLFF.

The chain uses TRBV18 and TRBJ1-4; D gene unclear. Trimming pared 6 bases from V and 0 bases from J, leaving 14 bases between. The length of the CDR3 is 16 residues. Looked up from germline, CDR1 is KGHSH and CDR2 is LQKENI. CDR3 protein: CASSQGRFSTNEKLFF. The CDR3, as DNA: TGTGCCAGCTCCCAAGGCAGGTTCTCAACTAATGAAAAACTGTTTTTT. Using reference TRBV18 and TRBJ1-4 for the parts outside the CDR3, the full variable domain is NAGVMQNPRHLVRRRGQEARLRCSPMKGHSHVYWYRQLPEEGLKFMVYLQKENIIDESGMPKERFSAEFPKEGPSILRIQQVVRGDSAAYFCASSQGRFSTNEKLFFGSGTQLSVL.